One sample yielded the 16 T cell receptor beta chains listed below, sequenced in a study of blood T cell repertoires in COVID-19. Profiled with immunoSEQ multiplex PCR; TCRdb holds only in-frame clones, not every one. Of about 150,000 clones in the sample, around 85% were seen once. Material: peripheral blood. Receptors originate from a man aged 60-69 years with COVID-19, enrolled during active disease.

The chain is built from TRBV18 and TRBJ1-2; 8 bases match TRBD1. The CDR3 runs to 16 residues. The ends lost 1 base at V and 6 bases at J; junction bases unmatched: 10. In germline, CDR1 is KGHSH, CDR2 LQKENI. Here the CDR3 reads CASSPLGTGGIDGYTF. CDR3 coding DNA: TGTGCCAGCTCACCACTAGGAACAGGGGGTATTGATGGCTACACCTTC.

The CDR3, as DNA: TGTGCCAGCTCACCATCATCCAGGTTCGATGGCTACACCTTC. Its protein is CASSPSSRFDGYTF. This sequence joins TRBV18 and TRBJ1-2, with D hard to call. CDR3 size: 14 residues. CDR1 is KGHSH, CDR2 LQKENI, per germline. V dropped 2 bases and J dropped 6 bases, with 13 bases sitting between them.

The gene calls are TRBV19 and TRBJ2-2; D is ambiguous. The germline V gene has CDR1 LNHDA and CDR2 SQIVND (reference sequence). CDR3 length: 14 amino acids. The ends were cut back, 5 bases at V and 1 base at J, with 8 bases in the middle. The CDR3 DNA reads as TGTGCCAGTAGTGACGCAGGGAACACCGGGGAGCTGTTTTTT. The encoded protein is CASSDAGNTGELFF.

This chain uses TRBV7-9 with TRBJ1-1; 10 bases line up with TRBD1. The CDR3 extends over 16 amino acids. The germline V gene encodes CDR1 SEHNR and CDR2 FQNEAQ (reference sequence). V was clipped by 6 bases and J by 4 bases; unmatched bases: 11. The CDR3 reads CASSQGQGVLSTEAFF. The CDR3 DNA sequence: TGTGCCAGCAGTCAAGGACAGGGGGTTTTGAGCACTGAAGCTTTCTTT.

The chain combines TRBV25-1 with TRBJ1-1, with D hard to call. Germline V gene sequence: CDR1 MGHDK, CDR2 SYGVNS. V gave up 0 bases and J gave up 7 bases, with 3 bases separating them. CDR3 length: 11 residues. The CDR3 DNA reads TGTGCCAGCAGTGAATATAATGAAGCTTTCTTT. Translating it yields CASSEYNEAFF.

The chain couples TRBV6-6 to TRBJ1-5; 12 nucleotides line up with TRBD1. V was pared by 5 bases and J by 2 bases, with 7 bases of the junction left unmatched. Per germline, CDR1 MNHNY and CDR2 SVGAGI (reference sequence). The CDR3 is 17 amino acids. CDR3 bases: TGTGCCAGCAGTCGGGACAGGGGGCTTGTGGGCAATCAGCCCCAGCATTTT. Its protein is CASSRDRGLVGNQPQHF.

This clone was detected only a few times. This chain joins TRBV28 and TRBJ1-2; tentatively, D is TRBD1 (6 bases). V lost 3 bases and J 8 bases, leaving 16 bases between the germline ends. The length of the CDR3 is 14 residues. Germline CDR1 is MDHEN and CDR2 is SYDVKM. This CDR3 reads CASSFYQYREGYTF. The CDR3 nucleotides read TGTGCCAGCAGTTTCTATCAGTACAGGGAAGGCTACACCTTC.

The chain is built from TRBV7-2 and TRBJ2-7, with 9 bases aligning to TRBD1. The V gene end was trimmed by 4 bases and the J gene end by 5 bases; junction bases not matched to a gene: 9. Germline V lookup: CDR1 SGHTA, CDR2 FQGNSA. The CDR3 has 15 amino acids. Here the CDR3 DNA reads TGTGCCAGCAGCTCCCTGGGACAGGGAAGGGACGAGCAGTACTTC. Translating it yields CASSSLGQGRDEQYF. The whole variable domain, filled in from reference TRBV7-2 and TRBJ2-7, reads GAGVSQSPSNKVTEKGKDVELRCDPISGHTALYWYRQSLGQGLEFLIYFQGNSAPDKSGLPSDRFSAERTGGSVSTLTIQRTQQEDSAVYLCASSSLGQGRDEQYFGPGTRLTVT.

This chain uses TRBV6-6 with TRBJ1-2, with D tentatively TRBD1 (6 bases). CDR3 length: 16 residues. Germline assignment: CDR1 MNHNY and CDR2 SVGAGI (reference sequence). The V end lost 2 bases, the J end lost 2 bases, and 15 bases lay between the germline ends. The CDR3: CASSYPSQGINYGYTF. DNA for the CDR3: TGTGCCAGCAGTTACCCAAGCCAGGGGATCAACTATGGCTACACCTTC.

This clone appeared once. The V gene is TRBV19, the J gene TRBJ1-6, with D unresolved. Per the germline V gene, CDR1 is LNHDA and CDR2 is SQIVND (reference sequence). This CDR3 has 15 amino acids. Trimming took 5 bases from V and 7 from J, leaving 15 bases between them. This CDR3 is CASSVGVEINSPLHF. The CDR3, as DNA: TGTGCCAGTAGTGTGGGAGTCGAGATAAATTCACCCCTCCACTTT. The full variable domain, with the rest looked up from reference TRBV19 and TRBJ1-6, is DGGITQSPKYLFRKEGQNVTLSCEQNLNHDAMYWYRQDPGQGLRLIYYSQIVNDFQKGDIAEGYSVSREKKESFPLTVTSAQKNPTAFYLCASSVGVEINSPLHFGNGTRLTVT.

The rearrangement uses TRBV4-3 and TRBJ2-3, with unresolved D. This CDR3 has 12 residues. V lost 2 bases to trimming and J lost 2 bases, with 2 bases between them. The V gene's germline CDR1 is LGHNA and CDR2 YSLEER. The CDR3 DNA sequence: TGCGCCAGCAGCCAATACACAGATACGCAGTATTTT. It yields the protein CASSQYTDTQYF.

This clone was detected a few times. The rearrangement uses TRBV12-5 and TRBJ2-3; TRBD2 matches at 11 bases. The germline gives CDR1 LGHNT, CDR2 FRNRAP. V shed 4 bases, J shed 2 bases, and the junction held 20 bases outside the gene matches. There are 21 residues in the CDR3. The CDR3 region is CASGSSIIKPGLAVPTDTQYF. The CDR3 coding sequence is TGTGCTAGTGGTTCCTCAATCATTAAACCGGGACTAGCGGTACCCACAGATACGCAGTATTTT.

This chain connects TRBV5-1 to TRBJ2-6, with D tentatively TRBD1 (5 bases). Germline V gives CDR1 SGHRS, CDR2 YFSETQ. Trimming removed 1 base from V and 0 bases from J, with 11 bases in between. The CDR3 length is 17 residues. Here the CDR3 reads CASSLQGPRSGANVLTF. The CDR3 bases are TGCGCCAGCAGCTTGCAGGGTCCCCGCTCTGGGGCCAACGTCCTGACTTTC.

DNA for the CDR3: TGTGCCAGCAGCCCCCCGGGAGATCGGGACAATGAGCAGTTCTTC. It encodes CASSPPGDRDNEQFF. The rearrangement uses TRBV5-6 and TRBJ2-1; possible D gene TRBD2, 6 bases. The CDR3 is made up of 15 amino acids. Germline V gene lookup returns CDR1 SGHDT and CDR2 YYEEEE. V was cut by 4 bases and J by 5 bases, with 16 bases left in between.

The CDR3 bases are TGTGCCAGCAGCGTAGTCGGGGGTGCCCAAGAGACCCAGTACTTC. It is translated as CASSVVGGAQETQYF. V gene TRBV9 combines with J gene TRBJ2-5; possible D gene TRBD2, 6 bases. V lost 0 bases, J lost 1 base, and 10 bases lay in between. Germline assignment: CDR1 SGDLS and CDR2 YYNGEE. The CDR3 has 15 amino acids.

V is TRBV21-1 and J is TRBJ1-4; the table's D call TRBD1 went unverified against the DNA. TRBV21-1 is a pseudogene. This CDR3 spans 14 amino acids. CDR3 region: CASSTERDTRKLFF. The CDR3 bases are TGTGCCAGCAGCACCGAACGGGACACCAGAAAACTGTTTTTT.